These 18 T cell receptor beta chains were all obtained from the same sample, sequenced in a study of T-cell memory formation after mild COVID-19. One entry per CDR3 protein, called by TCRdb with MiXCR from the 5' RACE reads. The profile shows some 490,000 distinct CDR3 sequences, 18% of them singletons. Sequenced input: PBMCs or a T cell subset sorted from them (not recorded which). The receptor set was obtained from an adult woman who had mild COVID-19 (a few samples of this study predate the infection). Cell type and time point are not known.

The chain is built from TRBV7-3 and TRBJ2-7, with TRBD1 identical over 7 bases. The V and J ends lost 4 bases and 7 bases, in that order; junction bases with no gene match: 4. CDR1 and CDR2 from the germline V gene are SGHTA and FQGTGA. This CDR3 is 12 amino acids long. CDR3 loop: CASSSRTGEQYF. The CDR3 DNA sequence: TGTGCCAGCAGCTCACGGACAGGAGAGCAGTACTTC. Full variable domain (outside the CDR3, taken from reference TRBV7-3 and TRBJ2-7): GAGVSQTPSNKVTEKGKYVELRCDPISGHTALYWYRQSLGQGPEFLIYFQGTGAADDSGLPNDRFFAVRPEGSVSTLKIQRTERGDSAVYLCASSSRTGEQYFGPGTRLTVT.

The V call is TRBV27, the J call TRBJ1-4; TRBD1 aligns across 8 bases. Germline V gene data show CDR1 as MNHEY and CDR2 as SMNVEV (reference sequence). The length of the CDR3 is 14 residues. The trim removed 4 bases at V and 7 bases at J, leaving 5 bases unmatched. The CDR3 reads CASSWAGGPEKLFF. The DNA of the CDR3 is TGTGCCAGCAGTTGGGCAGGGGGCCCTGAAAAACTGTTTTTT. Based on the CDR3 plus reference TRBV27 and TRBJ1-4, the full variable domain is EAQVTQNPRYLITVTGKKLTVTCSQNMNHEYMSWYRQDPGLGLRQIYYSMNVEVTDKGDVPEGYKVSRKEKRNFPLILESPSPNQTSLYFCASSWAGGPEKLFFGSGTQLSVL.

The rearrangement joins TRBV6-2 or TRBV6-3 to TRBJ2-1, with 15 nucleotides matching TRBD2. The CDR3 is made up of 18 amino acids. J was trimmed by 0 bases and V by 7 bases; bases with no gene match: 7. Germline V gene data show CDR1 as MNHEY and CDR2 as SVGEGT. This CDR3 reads CASNPGTSGGPSYNEQFF. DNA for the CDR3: TGTGCCAGCAACCCCGGGACTAGCGGGGGGCCCTCCTACAATGAGCAGTTCTTC.

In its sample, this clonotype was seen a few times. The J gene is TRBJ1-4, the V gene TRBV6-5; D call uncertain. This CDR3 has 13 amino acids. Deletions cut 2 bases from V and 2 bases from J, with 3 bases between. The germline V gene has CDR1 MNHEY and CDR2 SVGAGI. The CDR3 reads CASSYETNEKLFF. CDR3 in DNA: TGTGCCAGCAGTTACGAGACTAATGAAAAACTGTTTTTT.

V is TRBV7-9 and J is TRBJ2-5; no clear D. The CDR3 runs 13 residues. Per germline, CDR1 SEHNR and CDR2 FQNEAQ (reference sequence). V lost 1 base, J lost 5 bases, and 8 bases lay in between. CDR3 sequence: CASSLGTTETQYF. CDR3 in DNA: TGTGCCAGCAGCTTAGGGACGACCGAGACCCAGTACTTC.

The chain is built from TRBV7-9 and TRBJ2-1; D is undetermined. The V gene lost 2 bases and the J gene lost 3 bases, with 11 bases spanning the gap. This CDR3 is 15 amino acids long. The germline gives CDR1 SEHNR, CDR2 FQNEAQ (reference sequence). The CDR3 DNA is TGTGCCAGCAGCTTAATTGATCAAATCTACAATGAGCAGTTCTTC. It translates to CASSLIDQIYNEQFF.

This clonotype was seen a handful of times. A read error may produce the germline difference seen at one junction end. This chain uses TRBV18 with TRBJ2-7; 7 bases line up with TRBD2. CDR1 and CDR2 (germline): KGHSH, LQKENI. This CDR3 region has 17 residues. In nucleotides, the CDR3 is TGTCCCAGCTCACCATTTAGCAGTCGCGGGAGCCCCTACGAGCAGTACTTC. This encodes CPSSPFSSRGSPYEQYF.

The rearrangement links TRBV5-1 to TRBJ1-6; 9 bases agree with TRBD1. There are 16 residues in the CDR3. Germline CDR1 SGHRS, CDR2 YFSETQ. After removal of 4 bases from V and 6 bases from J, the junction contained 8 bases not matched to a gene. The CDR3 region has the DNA TGCGCCAGCAGCGTATCAACAGGGGGCGGTAATTCACCCCTCCACTTT. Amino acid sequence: CASSVSTGGGNSPLHF.

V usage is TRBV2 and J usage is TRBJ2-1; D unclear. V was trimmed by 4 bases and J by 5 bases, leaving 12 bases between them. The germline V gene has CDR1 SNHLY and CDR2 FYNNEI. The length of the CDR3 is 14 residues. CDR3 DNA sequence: TGTGCCAGCAGTGCTCGAGGACGAAACAATGAGCAGTTCTTC. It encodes CASSARGRNNEQFF.

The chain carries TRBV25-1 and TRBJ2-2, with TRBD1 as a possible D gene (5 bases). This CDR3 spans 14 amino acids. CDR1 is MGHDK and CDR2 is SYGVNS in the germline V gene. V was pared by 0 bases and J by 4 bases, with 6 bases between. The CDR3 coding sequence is TGTGCCAGCAGTGAATATGGGGCCACCGGGGAGCTGTTTTTT. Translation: CASSEYGATGELFF.

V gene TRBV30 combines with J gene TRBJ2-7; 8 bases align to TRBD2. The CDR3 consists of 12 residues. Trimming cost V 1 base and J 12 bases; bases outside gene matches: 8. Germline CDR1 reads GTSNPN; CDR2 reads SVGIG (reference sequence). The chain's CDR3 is CAWSEEGTRLYF. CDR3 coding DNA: TGTGCCTGGAGTGAGGAGGGGACTAGACTGTACTTC. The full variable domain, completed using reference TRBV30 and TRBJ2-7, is SQTIHQWPATLVQPVGSPLSLECTVEGTSNPNLYWYRQAAGRGLQLLFYSVGIGQISSEVPQNLSASRPQDRQFILSSKKLLLSDSGFYLCAWSEEGTRLYFGPGTRLTVT.

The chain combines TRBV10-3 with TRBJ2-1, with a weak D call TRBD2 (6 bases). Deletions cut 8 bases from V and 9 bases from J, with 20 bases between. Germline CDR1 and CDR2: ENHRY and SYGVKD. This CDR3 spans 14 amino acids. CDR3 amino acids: CAIGASSGRREQFF. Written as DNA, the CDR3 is TGTGCCATCGGGGCTTCGAGCGGGCGCCGTGAGCAGTTCTTC.

Written as DNA, the CDR3 is TGTGCCAGCAGCTTAGATTCGGGCGGGGAGCTGTTTTTT. Its protein product is CASSLDSGGELFF. The chain is built from TRBV11-3 and TRBJ2-2, with unresolved D. Trimming removed 0 bases at V and 7 bases at J, with 6 bases between. The CDR3 has 13 residues. From germline, CDR1 is SGHNT and CDR2 YENEEA. Combining the CDR3 with reference TRBV11-3 and TRBJ2-2 gives the whole variable domain EAGVVQSPRYKIIEKKQPVAFWCNPISGHNTLYWYLQNLGQGPELLIRYENEEAVDDSQLPKDRFSAERLKGVDSTLKIQPAELGDSAVYLCASSLDSGGELFFGEGSRLTVL.

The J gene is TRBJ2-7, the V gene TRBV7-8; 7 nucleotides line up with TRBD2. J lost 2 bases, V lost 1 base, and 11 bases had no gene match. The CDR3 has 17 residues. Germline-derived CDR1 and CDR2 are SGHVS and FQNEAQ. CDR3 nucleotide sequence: TGTGCCAGCAGCTTAGACCCCTCCGGGGGGACCGCCTACGAGCAGTACTTC. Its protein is CASSLDPSGGTAYEQYF.

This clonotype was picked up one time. Here the CDR3 DNA reads TGCAGTGCTAGAGCTCCACTAGCGGGAGGGGGGACTAGCACAGATACGCAGTATTTT. Residues: CSARAPLAGGGTSTDTQYF. The chain has TRBV20-1 and TRBJ2-3, with TRBD2 identical over 13 bases. Trimming at V came to 1 base and at J to 0 bases, leaving 10 bases not matched to a gene. The CDR3 has 19 amino acids. Germline V lookup: CDR1 DFQATT, CDR2 SNEGSKA (reference sequence).

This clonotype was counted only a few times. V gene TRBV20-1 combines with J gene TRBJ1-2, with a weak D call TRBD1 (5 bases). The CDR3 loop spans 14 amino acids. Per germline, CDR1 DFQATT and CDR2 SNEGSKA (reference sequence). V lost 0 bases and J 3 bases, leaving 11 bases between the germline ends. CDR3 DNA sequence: TGCAGTGCTAGAGATGTTGGCAGGGACTATGGCTACACCTTC. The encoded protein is CSARDVGRDYGYTF.

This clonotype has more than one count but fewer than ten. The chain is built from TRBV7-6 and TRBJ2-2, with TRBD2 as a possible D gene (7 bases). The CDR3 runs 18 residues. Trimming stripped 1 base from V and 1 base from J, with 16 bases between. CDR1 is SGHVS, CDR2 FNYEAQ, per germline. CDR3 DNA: TGTGCCAGCAGCTTAGGTCCGGCGGGGGCCCTGAACACCGGGGAGCTGTTTTTT. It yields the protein CASSLGPAGALNTGELFF.

Here the CDR3 reads CASSRLKEAWQFF. In DNA form, the CDR3 reads TGTGCCAGCAGCCGCCTAAAGGAGGCGTGGCAGTTCTTC. The genes are TRBV6-6 and TRBJ2-1; TRBD2 might be the D (5 bases). This CDR3 comprises 13 residues. Per germline, CDR1 MNHNY and CDR2 SVGAGI (reference sequence). Between the trimmed V and J ends, which lost 6 bases and 12 bases, there was a span of 18 bases.